The entry below gives a single T cell receptor beta chain sequence along with its context. No antigen is known for it. The sample belongs to a study of CD8+CD57+ T cells in acquired aplastic anemia. CDR3 length equals 12 residues. Germline lookup yields CDR1 LNHDA and CDR2 SQIVND (reference sequence). After removal of 4 bases from V and 5 bases from J, the junction contained 1 base not matched to a gene. The template for TCR beta VDJ and CDR3 sequence profiling was genomic DNA. TCRdb ran MiXCR on the reads and lists one entry per CDR3 protein. The sample records approximately 200,000 distinct CDR3 sequences, about 64% being singletons. Whole-study findings and limits: Patients and controls had CD8+ Simpson's diversity values that were not significantly distinct.

The receptor was derived from a human donor with severe aplastic anemia or a healthy control (not recorded which). What was sequenced was sorted CD4+, CD8+, or CD8+CD57+ T cells (not recorded which) from PBMCs. V usage is TRBV19 and J usage is TRBJ2-7, with TRBD1 identical over 8 bases. The CDR3 DNA reads TGTGCCAGTAGTAGGACAGGGAACGAGCAGTACTTC. It is translated as CASSRTGNEQYF.